This T cell receptor beta chain came from a study of OX40 agonist ivuxolimab in advanced cancers. Background on the study: A male proportion of under 90% was recorded, with mean age approximately 57 years and range roughly 23 to 79.

Profiling relied on immunoSEQ multiplex PCR, and the TCRdb table lists in-frame clones only, not all of them. The sample includes around 68,000 clones, approximately 89% seen only once; the top ten take 0.85% to 1.2%. The CDR3 totals 13 residues. Germline V CDR1 and CDR2: SQVTM, ANQGSEA. V gave up 3 bases and J gave up 0 bases, with 8 bases separating them. The starting material was CD4+ or CD8+ T cells sorted from blood, obtained in a trial of the OX40 agonist ivuxolimab. V is TRBV29-1 and J is TRBJ2-5; D not resolved. This receptor was identified in an adult with an advanced solid tumor such as melanoma, head and neck, liver or kidney cancer. CDR3 bases: TGCAGCGTTGATAGGGCTAACCAAGAGACCCAGTACTTC. It encodes CSVDRANQETQYF.